This T cell receptor beta chain stems from a study of T cells in Graves' hyperthyroidism and ophthalmopathy. Notes on the study in general: Within blood appeared most thyroid clonotypes that had expanded above 0.001.

TCR beta CDR3 regions were amplified from RNA. With the HTBI primer set, the TCR CDR3 went through a first round of RT-PCR. In TCRdb, the multiplex PCR reads were re-called with MiXCR into one record per CDR3 protein. The sample yields more than 600,000 distinct CDR3 sequences, about 17% seen once. Absence of ophthalmopathy progression within 18 months defined stable Graves' hyperthyroidism. In patients aged 18 to 65, hyperthyroidism was newly diagnosed, with duration under 2 months. The table lists this clonotype with many counts. The antigen is undetermined. This CDR3 is 13 amino acids long. V was shortened by 7 bases and J by 1 base, with 10 bases between the two germline ends. The germline V gene has CDR1 MNHNS and CDR2 SASEGT.

Sequencing was done on a sample of blood. The chain recombines TRBV6-1 with TRBJ1-1, with D perhaps matching TRBD1 (6 bases). This sequence was found in a man aged 18 to 35 with Graves' hyperthyroidism. The CDR3 loop reads CASKSRGNTEAFF. CDR3 DNA: TGTGCCAGCAAATCCAGGGGGAACACTGAAGCTTTCTTT.